This entry lists 21 T cell receptor beta chains sequenced from one sample in a study of T cell repertoires in cytomegalovirus infection. MiXCR, applied by TCRdb to the reads, yields one record per CDR3 protein. Seen here are 600,000 to 700,000 distinct CDR3 sequences, around a third observed once, and the top ten hold 15% to 20%. Their antigens are not known. This sample comprised cultured PBMCs, obtained from culture after CMV antigen stimulation. These receptors all come from a human donor in good health (CMV status not recorded). Some clones in this sample may be carry-over from other donors' samples.

In this sample, this clonotype turned up once. The gene calls are TRBV2 and TRBJ2-3; TRBD2 matches 10 bases. The CDR3 has 15 amino acids. Germline CDR1 and CDR2: SNHLY and FYNNEI. V shed 2 bases and J 5 bases; nucleotides not matched to a gene: 4. The CDR3 spells CASSELAGAGDTQYF. In DNA, the CDR3 is TGTGCCAGCAGTGAACTAGCGGGGGCTGGAGATACGCAGTATTTT.

The chain carries TRBV29-1 and TRBJ2-5; unclear D gene. Germline loops: CDR1 SQVTM, CDR2 ANQGSEA. V lost 6 bases and J lost 0, with 8 bases in between. This CDR3 has 12 residues. The CDR3 region has the DNA TGCAGCGTCGGTACCTACCAAGAGACCCAGTACTTC. Protein sequence: CSVGTYQETQYF.

A word on this clonotype: The CDR3 does not end in the conserved phenylalanine or tryptophan, so this is likely a read error. The V and J genes are TRBV2 and TRBJ1-1; D is unresolved. CDR3 size: 15 residues. The V end was cut by 6 bases, the J end by 5 bases, with 19 bases between. In germline, CDR1 is SNHLY, CDR2 FYNNEI. CDR3 residues: CASRPDPVGGTEAFL. The DNA of the CDR3 is TGTGCCAGCAGACCGGACCCGGTAGGTGGAACTGAAGCTTTCCTT.

This clonotype was detected only a few times. The J gene is TRBJ1-2, the V gene TRBV20-1; 7 bases match TRBD1. CDR3 length equals 14 residues. The junction had 5 bases not matched to a gene; V was cut back by 0 bases and J by 4 bases. In germline, CDR1 is DFQATT, CDR2 SNEGSKA (reference sequence). CDR3 amino acids: CSAREGGRFYGYTF. The CDR3 DNA reads TGCAGTGCTAGAGAAGGGGGCCGTTTCTATGGCTACACCTTC.

This clonotype appeared many times. This chain connects TRBV28 to TRBJ1-2; 7 bases match TRBD1. CDR3 length equals 13 residues. CDR1 and CDR2 from the germline V gene are MDHEN and SYDVKM. V trimming: 6 bases; J trimming: 3 bases; junction bases outside the gene matches: 4. Written as DNA, the CDR3 is TGTGCCAGCAGCCTAACAGGGGACTATGGCTACACCTTC. It translates to CASSLTGDYGYTF.

The chain combines TRBV12-5 with TRBJ2-7; the D gene is possibly TRBD2 (6 bases). V lost 5 bases, J lost 2 bases, and 19 bases lay in between. Germline loops: CDR1 LGHNT, CDR2 FRNRAP. CDR3 size: 16 residues. DNA for the CDR3: TGTGCTAGTGGTCCTGGAGGGCAACTAGCCGCCTACGAGCAGTACTTC. The encoded protein is CASGPGGQLAAYEQYF.

This clonotype was seen only a few times. CDR3 protein: CASSRLGAAGNQETQYF. CDR3 nucleotide sequence: TGTGCCAGCAGCCGCTTAGGGGCCGCGGGAAACCAAGAGACCCAGTACTTC. The chain carries TRBV5-3 and TRBJ2-5, with D maybe TRBD2 (6 bases). TRBV5-3 carries the ORF label, with uncertain function. The CDR3 is 17 amino acids. Trimming removed 8 bases at V and 0 bases at J, with 23 bases between.

This sequence joins TRBV12-3 or TRBV12-4 and TRBJ1-2, with TRBD1 as a possible D gene (6 bases). Trimming removed 6 bases from V and 3 bases from J, with 8 bases in between. This CDR3 spans 12 amino acids. The CDR3 coding sequence is TGTGCCAGCAGACAGGGTGACTATGGCTACACCTTC. Protein: CASRQGDYGYTF.

J is TRBJ2-1 and V is TRBV7-8; D ambiguous. Germline CDR1 is SGHVS and CDR2 is FQNEAQ. Trimming stripped 5 bases from V and 12 bases from J, with 20 bases between. The CDR3 has 14 amino acids. CDR3 nucleotides: TGTGCCAGCAGCCCCAAGAGACCCCCCACCGGGCAGTTCTTC. Its translation: CASSPKRPPTGQFF.

This clonotype was detected only a few times. The chain employs TRBV6-5 and TRBJ2-3; tentative D call: TRBD1 (7 bases). With 0 bases removed from V and 0 bases from J, the gap between germline ends came to 13 bases. CDR1 and CDR2 (germline): MNHEY, SVGAGI. The CDR3 covers 17 residues. The CDR3 region has the DNA TGTGCCAGCAGTTACTCCCCAGGGGGGACTAGCACAGATACGCAGTATTTT. Its protein product is CASSYSPGGTSTDTQYF.

The chain employs TRBV5-1 and TRBJ2-7; maybe TRBD1 (6 bases). Germline CDR1 SGHRS, CDR2 YFSETQ. Trimming cost V 4 bases and J 3 bases, with 11 bases left between them. This CDR3 region has 13 residues. The CDR3 nucleotides are TGCGCCAGCAGCACAATACAGGGCTACGAGCAGTACTTC. Protein: CASSTIQGYEQYF. The full variable domain, its missing parts supplied by reference TRBV5-1 and TRBJ2-7, is KAGVTQTPRYLIKTRGQQVTLSCSPISGHRSVSWYQQTPGQGLQFLFEYFSETQRNKGNFPGRFSGRQFSNSRSEMNVSTLELGDSALYLCASSTIQGYEQYFGPGTRLTVT.

The chain links TRBV6-2 or TRBV6-3 to TRBJ2-7; 10 positions match TRBD2. Trimming cost V 6 bases and J 1 base; bases outside gene matches: 12. The CDR3 is made up of 17 amino acids. Germline CDR1 reads MNHEY; CDR2 reads SVGEGT. The CDR3 region is CASSLHLAGVQSYEQYF. The CDR3 DNA follows: TGTGCCAGCAGCCTACACCTAGCGGGAGTCCAATCCTACGAGCAGTACTTC.

The chain recombines TRBV7-8 with TRBJ2-3, with TRBD1 matching over 11 bases. V shed 3 bases, J shed 4 bases, and the junction held 3 bases outside the gene matches. This CDR3 contains 15 residues. The germline gives CDR1 SGHVS, CDR2 FQNEAQ. The CDR3 is CASSLGTGGPDTQYF. The CDR3, as DNA: TGTGCCAGCAGCTTGGGGACAGGGGGACCAGATACGCAGTATTTT.

This clonotype was found a few times. This chain joins TRBV7-9 and TRBJ1-6; possible D gene TRBD1, 5 bases. Looked up from germline, CDR1 is SEHNR and CDR2 is FQNEAQ (reference sequence). The CDR3 length is 16 residues. The germline V and J ends were trimmed by 2 bases and 4 bases, with 12 bases remaining between them. The CDR3 sequence: CASSLSDAGYNSPLHF. The CDR3 nucleotides are TGTGCCAGCAGCTTATCGGATGCAGGGTATAATTCACCCCTCCACTTT. The variable domain in full, completed from reference TRBV7-9 and TRBJ1-6, reads DTGVSQNPRHKITKRGQNVTFRCDPISEHNRLYWYRQTLGQGPEFLTYFQNEAQLEKSRLLSDRFSAERPKGSFSTLEIQRTEQGDSAMYLCASSLSDAGYNSPLHFGNGTRLTVT.

This chain uses TRBV6-2 or TRBV6-3 with TRBJ1-6, with a tentative D call TRBD1 (5 bases). CDR3 size: 13 residues. Germline lookup yields CDR1 MNHEY and CDR2 SVGEGT. V was clipped by 4 bases and J by 10 bases, with 11 bases between them. The CDR3 nucleotides are TGTGCCAGCAGTTCGGGACGCGTATCACCCCTCCACTTT. This translates into CASSSGRVSPLHF.

This clonotype occurred many times. The chain is built from TRBV7-2 and TRBJ2-5; D might be TRBD2 (5 bases). Germline V lookup: CDR1 SGHTA, CDR2 FQGNSA. This CDR3 is 14 amino acids long. Trimming cost V 2 bases and J 1 base, with 8 bases left between them. CDR3 in amino acids: CASSLLARQETQYF. The CDR3 DNA reads TGTGCCAGCAGCTTACTAGCCCGCCAAGAGACCCAGTACTTC.

This clonotype was detected only a few times. The chain joins TRBV18 to TRBJ1-4; D gene ambiguous. CDR3 size: 13 residues. The V gene's germline CDR1 is KGHSH and CDR2 LQKENI. Between the trimmed V and J ends, which lost 2 bases and 8 bases, there was a span of 9 bases. The CDR3 DNA reads TGTGCCAGCTCACCATTCGTAGCGGAAAAACTGTTTTTT. It translates to CASSPFVAEKLFF.

This clonotype was recorded at least ten times. The chain joins TRBV6-2 or TRBV6-3 to TRBJ1-1; D remains unclear. The germline CDR1 and CDR2 sequences are MNHEY and SVGEGT. The ends were cut back, 2 bases at V and 1 base at J, with 5 bases in the middle. The CDR3 totals 13 residues. The CDR3 nucleotides are TGTGCCAGCAGTTACACAGAGAACACTGAAGCTTTCTTT. Translation: CASSYTENTEAFF.

This clonotype has at least ten counts. The rearrangement joins TRBV7-2 to TRBJ1-5; D is possibly TRBD1 (5 bases). V was trimmed by 4 bases and J by 3 bases, leaving 13 bases between them. Germline V gene data show CDR1 as SGHTA and CDR2 as FQGNSA. The CDR3 runs to 15 residues. The CDR3 DNA reads as TGTGCCAGCAGCTGGAGCTCAGGGAACAATCAGCCCCAGCATTTT. It is translated as CASSWSSGNNQPQHF.

This clonotype has only a few counts. The V gene is TRBV11-2, the J gene TRBJ2-7; tentative D call: TRBD2 (5 bases). Trimming cost V 1 base and J 2 bases, with 15 bases left between them. The CDR3 totals 16 residues. Germline loops: CDR1 SGHAT, CDR2 FQNNGV. Written as DNA, the CDR3 is TGTGCCAGCAGCTTAGGTCTCGGAGGAGTCGCCTACGAGCAGTACTTC. Translated, it gives CASSLGLGGVAYEQYF.

There are a few counts of this clonotype. J is TRBJ2-3 and V is TRBV10-1, with D unresolved. Trimming stripped 4 bases from V and 5 bases from J, with 10 bases between. There are 13 residues in the CDR3. CDR1 is WNHNN and CDR2 is SYGVQD in the germline V gene (reference sequence). CDR3 nucleotide sequence: TGCGCCAGCAGTGCACAGTCGGGAGATACGCAGTATTTT. It codes for CASSAQSGDTQYF.